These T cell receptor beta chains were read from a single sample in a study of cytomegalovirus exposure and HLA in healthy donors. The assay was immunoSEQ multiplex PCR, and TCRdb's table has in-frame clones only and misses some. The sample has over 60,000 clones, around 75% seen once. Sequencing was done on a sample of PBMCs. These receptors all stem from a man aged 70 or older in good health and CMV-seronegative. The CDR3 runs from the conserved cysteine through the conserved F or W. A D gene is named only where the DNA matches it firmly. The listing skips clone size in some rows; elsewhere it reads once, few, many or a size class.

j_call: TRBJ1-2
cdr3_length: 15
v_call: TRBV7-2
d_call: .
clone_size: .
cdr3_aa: CASSLPPPGRDGYTF
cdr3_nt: TGTGCCAGCAGCTTACCCCCCCCAGGGCGAGATGGCTACACCTTC

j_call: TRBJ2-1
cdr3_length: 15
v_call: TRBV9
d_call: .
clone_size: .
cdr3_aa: CASSLRLGNYNEQFF
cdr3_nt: TGTGCCAGCAGCTTACGACTAGGGAACTACAATGAGCAGTTCTTC

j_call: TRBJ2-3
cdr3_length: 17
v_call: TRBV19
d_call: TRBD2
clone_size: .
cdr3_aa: CASSRQPTSGRTDTQYF
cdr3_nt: TGTGCCAGTAGTCGCCAACCGACTAGCGGGAGGACAGATACGCAGTATTTT

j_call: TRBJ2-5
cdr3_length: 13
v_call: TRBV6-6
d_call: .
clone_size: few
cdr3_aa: CASSYEMRETQYF
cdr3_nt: TGTGCCAGCAGTTACGAGATGAGAGAGACCCAGTACTTC

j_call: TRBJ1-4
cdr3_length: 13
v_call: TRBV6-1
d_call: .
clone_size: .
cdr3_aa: CASSVTGNEKLFF
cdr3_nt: TGTGCCAGCAGTGTCACAGGGAATGAAAAACTGTTTTTT

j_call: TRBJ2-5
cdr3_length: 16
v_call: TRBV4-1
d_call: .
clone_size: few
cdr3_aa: CASSQELGGAQETQYF
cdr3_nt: TGCGCCAGCAGCCAAGAGTTAGGGGGGGCGCAAGAGACCCAGTACTTC

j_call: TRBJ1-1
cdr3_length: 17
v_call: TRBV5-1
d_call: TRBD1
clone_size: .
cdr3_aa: CASSLGTGYSMNTEAFF
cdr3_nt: TGCGCCAGCAGCTTGGGGACAGGTTATTCCATGAACACTGAAGCTTTCTTT

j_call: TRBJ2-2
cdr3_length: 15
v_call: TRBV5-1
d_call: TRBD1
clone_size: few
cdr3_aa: CASSANRGDTGELFF
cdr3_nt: TGCGCCAGCAGCGCTAACAGGGGGGACACCGGGGAGCTGTTTTTT

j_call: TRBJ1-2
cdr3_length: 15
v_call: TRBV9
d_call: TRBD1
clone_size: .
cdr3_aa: CASSPSGTVNYGYTF
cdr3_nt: TGTGCCAGCAGCCCTTCCGGGACAGTGAACTATGGCTACACCTTC

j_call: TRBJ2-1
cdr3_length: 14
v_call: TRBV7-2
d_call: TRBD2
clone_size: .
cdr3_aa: CASSLVSGGSEQFF
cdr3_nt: TGTGCCAGCAGCTTAGTGTCGGGAGGGTCTGAGCAGTTCTTC

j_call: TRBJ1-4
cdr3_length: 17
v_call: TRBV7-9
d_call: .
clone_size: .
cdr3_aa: CASSFLHWGEGLEKLFF
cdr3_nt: TGTGCCAGCAGCTTCCTCCATTGGGGGGAGGGTCTCGAAAAACTGTTTTTT

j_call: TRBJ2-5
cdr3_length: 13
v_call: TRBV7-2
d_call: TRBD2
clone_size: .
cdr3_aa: CASSLGTSETQYF
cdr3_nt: TGTGCCAGCAGCTTAGGGACTAGCGAGACCCAGTACTTC

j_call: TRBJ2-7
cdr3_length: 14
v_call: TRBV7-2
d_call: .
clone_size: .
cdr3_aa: CASSRGGTGNEQYF
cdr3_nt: TGTGCCAGCAGCCGGGGGGGGACAGGGAACGAGCAGTACTTC

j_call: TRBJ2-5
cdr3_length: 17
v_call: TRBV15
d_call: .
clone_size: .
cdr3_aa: CATSRDRGRGSQETQYF
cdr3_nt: TGTGCCACCAGCAGAGATCGTGGTCGGGGGTCCCAAGAGACCCAGTACTTC

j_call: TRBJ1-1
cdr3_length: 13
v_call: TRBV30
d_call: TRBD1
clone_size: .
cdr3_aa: CAWRVQGYTEAFF
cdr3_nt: TGTGCCTGGAGGGTACAGGGGTATACTGAAGCTTTCTTT

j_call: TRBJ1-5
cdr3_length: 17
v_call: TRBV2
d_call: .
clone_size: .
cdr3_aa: CASMDGGSFPSNQPQHF
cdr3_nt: TGTGCCAGCATGGACGGTGGGAGCTTCCCGAGCAATCAGCCCCAGCATTTT

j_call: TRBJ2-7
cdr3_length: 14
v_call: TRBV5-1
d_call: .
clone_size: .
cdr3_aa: CASSLARPPYEQYF
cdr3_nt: TGCGCCAGCAGCTTGGCCAGGCCGCCCTACGAGCAGTACTTC

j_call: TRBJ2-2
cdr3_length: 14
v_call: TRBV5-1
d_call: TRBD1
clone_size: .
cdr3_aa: CASRPTGGTGELFF
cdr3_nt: TGCGCCAGCAGGCCGACAGGGGGGACCGGGGAGCTGTTTTTT

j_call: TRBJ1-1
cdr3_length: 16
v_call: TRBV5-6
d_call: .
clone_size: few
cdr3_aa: CASSLPLGGGGTEAFF
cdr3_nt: TGTGCCAGCAGCTTGCCGCTGGGAGGGGGTGGCACTGAAGCTTTCTTT

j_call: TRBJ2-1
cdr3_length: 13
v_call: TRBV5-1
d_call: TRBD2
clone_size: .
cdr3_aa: CASRRGGQDEQFF
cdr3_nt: TGCGCCAGCAGGCGGGGGGGCCAGGATGAGCAGTTCTTC

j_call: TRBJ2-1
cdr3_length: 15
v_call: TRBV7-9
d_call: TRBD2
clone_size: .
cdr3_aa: CASSLDQRGGHEQFF
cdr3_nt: TGTGCCAGCAGCTTAGACCAGCGGGGGGGGCATGAGCAGTTCTTC

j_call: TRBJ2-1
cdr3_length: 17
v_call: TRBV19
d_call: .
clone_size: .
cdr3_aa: CASSSYRARDTYNEQFF
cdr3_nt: TGTGCCAGTAGTTCGTATAGGGCCAGGGATACCTACAATGAGCAGTTCTTC

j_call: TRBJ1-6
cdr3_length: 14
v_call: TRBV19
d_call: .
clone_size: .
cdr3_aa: CASSVYRDGSPLHF
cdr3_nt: TGTGCCAGTAGTGTTTACAGGGATGGCTCACCCCTCCACTTT

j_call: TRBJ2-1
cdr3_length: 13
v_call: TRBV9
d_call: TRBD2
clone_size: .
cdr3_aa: CASSVALAGEQFF
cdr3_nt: TGTGCCAGCAGCGTAGCACTAGCGGGTGAGCAGTTCTTC

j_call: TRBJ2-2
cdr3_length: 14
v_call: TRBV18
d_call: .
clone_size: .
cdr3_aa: CASSSTLNTGELFF
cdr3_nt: TGTGCCAGCTCATCGACTTTGAACACCGGGGAGCTGTTTTTT

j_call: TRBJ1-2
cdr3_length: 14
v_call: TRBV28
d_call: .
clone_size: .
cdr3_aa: CASTFIKGIYGYTF
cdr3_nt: TGTGCCAGCACCTTCATCAAGGGGATCTATGGCTACACCTTC

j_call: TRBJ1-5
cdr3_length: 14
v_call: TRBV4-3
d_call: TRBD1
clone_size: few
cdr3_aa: CASSPGQWNQPQHF
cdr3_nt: TGCGCCAGCTCCCCGGGACAGTGGAATCAGCCCCAGCATTTT

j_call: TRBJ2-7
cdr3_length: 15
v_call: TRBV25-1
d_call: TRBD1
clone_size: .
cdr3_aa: CASSALGTGSNEQYF
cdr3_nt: TGTGCCAGCAGTGCCCTCGGGACAGGGAGTAACGAGCAGTACTTC

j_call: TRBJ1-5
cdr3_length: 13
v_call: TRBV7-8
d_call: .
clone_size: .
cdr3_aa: CASSWNRDQPQHF
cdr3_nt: TGTGCCAGCAGCTGGAACAGGGATCAGCCCCAGCATTTT

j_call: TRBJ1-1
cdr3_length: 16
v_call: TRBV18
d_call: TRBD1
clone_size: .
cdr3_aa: CASSRDSQAPNTEAFF
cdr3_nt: TGTGCCAGCTCACGGGACAGTCAAGCCCCGAACACTGAAGCTTTCTTT

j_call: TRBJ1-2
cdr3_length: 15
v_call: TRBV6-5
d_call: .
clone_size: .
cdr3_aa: CASSSDSFRGYGYTF
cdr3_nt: TGTGCCAGCAGTTCCGACAGCTTCCGCGGCTATGGCTACACCTTC

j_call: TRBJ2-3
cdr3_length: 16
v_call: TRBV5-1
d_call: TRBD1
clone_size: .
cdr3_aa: CASSLGRDSITDTQYF
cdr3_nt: TGCGCCAGCAGCTTGGGCCGGGACAGTATCACAGATACGCAGTATTTT

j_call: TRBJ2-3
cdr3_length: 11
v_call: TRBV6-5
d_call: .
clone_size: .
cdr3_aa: CASSLPGTQYF
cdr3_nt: TGTGCCAGCAGTCTACCGGGTACGCAGTATTTT

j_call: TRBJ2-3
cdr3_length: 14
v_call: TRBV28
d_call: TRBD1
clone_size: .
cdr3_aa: CASSLQQGKNTQYF
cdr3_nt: TGTGCCAGCAGTTTACAACAGGGGAAGAATACGCAGTATTTT

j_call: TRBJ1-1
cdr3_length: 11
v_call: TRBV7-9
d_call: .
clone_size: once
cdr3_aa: CSSAQDTEAFF
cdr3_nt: TGTTCCAGCGCGCAGGACACTGAAGCTTTCTTT

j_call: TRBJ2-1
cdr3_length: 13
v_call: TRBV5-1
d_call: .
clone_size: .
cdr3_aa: CASSLGSDNEQFF
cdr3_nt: TGCGCCAGCAGCTTGGGATCAGACAATGAGCAGTTCTTC

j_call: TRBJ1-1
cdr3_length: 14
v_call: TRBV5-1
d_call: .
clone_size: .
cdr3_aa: CASSLSDVATEAFF
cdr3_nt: TGCGCCAGCAGCTTATCCGACGTAGCCACTGAAGCTTTCTTT

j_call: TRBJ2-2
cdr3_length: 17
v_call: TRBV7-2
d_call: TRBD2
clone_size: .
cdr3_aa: CASSLGPAGGPTGELFF
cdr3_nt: TGTGCCAGCAGCTTAGGGCCCGCGGGGGGTCCCACCGGGGAGCTGTTTTTT

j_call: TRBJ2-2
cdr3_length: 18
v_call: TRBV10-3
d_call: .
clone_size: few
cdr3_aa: CAISESFLSGSYTGELFF
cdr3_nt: TGTGCCATCAGTGAGTCGTTTCTTAGCGGATCCTACACCGGGGAGCTGTTTTTT

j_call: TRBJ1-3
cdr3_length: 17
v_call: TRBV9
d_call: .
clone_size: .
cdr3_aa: CASSVASSDPSGNTIYF
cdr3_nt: TGTGCCAGCAGCGTAGCTTCTTCAGATCCCTCTGGAAACACCATATATTTT

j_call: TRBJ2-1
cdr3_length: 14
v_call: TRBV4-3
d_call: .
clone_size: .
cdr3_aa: CASSPGWAGWEQFF
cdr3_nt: TGCGCCAGCAGCCCCGGGTGGGCGGGGTGGGAGCAGTTCTTC

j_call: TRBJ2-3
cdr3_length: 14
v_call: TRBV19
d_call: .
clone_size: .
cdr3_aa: CATKASLGTDTQYF
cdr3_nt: TGTGCCACAAAAGCCTCCTTGGGCACAGATACGCAGTATTTT

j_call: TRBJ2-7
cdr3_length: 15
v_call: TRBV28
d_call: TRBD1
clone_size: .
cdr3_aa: CASSLPTGGPYEQYF
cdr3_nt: TGTGCCAGCAGTTTACCCACAGGGGGCCCCTACGAGCAGTACTTC

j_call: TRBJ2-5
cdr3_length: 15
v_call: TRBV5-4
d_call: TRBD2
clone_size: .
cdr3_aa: CASSLRLAGEETQYF
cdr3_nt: TGTGCCAGCAGCTTGCGACTAGCGGGAGAGGAGACCCAGTACTTC